This entry is about one TCR beta chain. Its specificity is not known. This sample is part of a study of OX40 agonist ivuxolimab in advanced cancers. Study findings and constraints: Averaging showed that CD8+ T cells had more expanded clones than CD4+ did.

CDR1 is MGHRA and CDR2 is YSYEKL in the germline V gene. V lost 6 bases, J lost 0 bases, and 4 bases stayed unmatched. CDR3 size: 15 residues. Clones were read by immunoSEQ multiplex PCR, and TCRdb kept only the in-frame ones, dropping some. The sample holds some 95,000 clones, over 75% seen once. The clonotype originates from an adult with an advanced solid tumor such as melanoma, head and neck, liver or kidney cancer. The sequenced sample was CD4+ or CD8+ T cells sorted from blood, obtained in a trial of the OX40 agonist ivuxolimab. The J gene is TRBJ2-1, the V gene TRBV4-1; 8 bases fit TRBD1. The CDR3 DNA sequence: TGCGCCAGCAGAGAAACAGGGGGCTCCTACAATGAGCAGTTCTTC. This codes for CASRETGGSYNEQFF.